The source of this T cell receptor (beta chain) is a study of tumor-infiltrating lymphocytes in primary liver carcinoma. About the study: Each participant had primary liver carcinoma, and surgical resection was the treatment.

Germline V gene lookup returns CDR1 MNHEY and CDR2 SVGEGT. The CDR3 runs 13 residues. The germline V and J ends were trimmed by 6 bases and 14 bases, with 20 bases remaining between them. From 450 to 600 ng total RNA, TCR beta cDNA was generated with a primer in the constant region. Slightly modified ARM-PCR served as the procedure for the TCR beta libraries. These libraries came from three rounds of nested multiplex PCR. The two initial PCR rounds, about 9 cycles each, used TRBV1-TRBV30 forward and C-beta reverse primers. TCRdb reprocessed the multiplex PCR reads with MiXCR, giving one entry per CDR3 protein. The repertoire includes approximately 310,000 distinct CDR3 sequences, around three fifths of them detected once, and roughly 9% sits in the top ten. Findings and limits, study-wide: Tumor-adjacent and tumor-blood pairs displayed less overlap than did pairs of tumor regions.

Blood RNA came from unsorted whole blood; germline DNA was also extracted. As for this clonotype: Its antigen remains unidentified. A much larger clone differs by one base, so this may be a read error.

The sequenced sample was peripheral blood. The gene calls are TRBV6-2 or TRBV6-3 and TRBJ2-1; a possible D gene is TRBD2 (6 bases). The TCR was taken from a man between 35 and 55 years old with primary liver carcinoma and hepatitis B virus infection. The CDR3 loop is CASSGTCLTREFF. CDR3 DNA: TGTGCCAGCAGCGGGACTTGCCTTACCAGGGAGTTCTTC.